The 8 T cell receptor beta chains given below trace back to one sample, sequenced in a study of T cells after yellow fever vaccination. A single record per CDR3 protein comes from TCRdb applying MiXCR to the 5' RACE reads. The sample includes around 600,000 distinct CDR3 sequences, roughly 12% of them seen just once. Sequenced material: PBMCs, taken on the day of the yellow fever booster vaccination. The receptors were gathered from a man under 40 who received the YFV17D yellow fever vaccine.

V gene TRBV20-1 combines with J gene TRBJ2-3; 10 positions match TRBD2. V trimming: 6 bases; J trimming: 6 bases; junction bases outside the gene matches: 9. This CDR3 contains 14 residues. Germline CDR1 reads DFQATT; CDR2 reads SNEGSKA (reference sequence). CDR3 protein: CSASTSGKEDTQYF. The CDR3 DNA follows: TGCAGTGCATCTACTAGCGGGAAGGAGGATACGCAGTATTTT.

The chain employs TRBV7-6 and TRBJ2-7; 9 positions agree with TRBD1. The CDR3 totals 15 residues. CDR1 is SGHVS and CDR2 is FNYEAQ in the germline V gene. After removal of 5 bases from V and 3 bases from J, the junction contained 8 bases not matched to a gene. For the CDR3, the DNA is TGTGCCAGCAGCCCCCGGGACAGGGAGAACTACGAGCAGTACTTC. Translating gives CASSPRDRENYEQYF.

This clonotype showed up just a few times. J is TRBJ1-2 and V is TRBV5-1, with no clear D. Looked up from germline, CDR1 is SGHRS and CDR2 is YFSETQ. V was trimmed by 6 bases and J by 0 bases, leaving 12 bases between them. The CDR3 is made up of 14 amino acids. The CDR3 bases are TGCGCCAGCAAGTTTGGAGGAACTAACTATGGCTACACCTTC. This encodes CASKFGGTNYGYTF.

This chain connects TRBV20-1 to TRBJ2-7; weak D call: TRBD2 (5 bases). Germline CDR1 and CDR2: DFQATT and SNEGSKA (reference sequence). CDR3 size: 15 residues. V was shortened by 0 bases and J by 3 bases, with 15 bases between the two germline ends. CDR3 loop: CSARDRETAGYEQYF. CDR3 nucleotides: TGCAGTGCTAGAGATCGGGAAACCGCTGGCTACGAGCAGTACTTC.

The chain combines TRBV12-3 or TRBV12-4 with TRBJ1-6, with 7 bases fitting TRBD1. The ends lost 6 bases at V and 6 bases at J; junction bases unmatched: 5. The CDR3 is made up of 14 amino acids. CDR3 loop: CASRRTGANSPLHF. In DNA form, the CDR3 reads TGTGCCAGCAGAAGGACAGGAGCTAATTCACCCCTCCACTTT.

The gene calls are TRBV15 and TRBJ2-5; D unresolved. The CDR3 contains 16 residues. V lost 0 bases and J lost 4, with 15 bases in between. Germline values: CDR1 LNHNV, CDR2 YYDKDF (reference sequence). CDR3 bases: TGTGCCACCAGCAGAGATCCCACCAACGGTGGAGAGACCCAGTACTTC. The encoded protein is CATSRDPTNGGETQYF.

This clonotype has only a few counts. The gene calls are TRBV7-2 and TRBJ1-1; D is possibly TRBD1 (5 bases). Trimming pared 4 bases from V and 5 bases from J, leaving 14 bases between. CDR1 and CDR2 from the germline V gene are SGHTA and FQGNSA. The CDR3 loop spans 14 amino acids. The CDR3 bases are TGTGCCAGCAGCTCGCTTGGGGGTAGTACTGAAGCTTTCTTT. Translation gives CASSSLGGSTEAFF.

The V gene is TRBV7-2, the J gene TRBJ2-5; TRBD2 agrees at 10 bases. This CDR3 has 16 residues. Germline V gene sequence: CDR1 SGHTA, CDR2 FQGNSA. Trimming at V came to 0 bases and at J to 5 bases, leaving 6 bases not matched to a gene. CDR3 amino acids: CASSLAGLAGVETQYF. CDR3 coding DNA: TGTGCCAGCAGCTTAGCGGGTCTAGCGGGAGTTGAGACCCAGTACTTC.